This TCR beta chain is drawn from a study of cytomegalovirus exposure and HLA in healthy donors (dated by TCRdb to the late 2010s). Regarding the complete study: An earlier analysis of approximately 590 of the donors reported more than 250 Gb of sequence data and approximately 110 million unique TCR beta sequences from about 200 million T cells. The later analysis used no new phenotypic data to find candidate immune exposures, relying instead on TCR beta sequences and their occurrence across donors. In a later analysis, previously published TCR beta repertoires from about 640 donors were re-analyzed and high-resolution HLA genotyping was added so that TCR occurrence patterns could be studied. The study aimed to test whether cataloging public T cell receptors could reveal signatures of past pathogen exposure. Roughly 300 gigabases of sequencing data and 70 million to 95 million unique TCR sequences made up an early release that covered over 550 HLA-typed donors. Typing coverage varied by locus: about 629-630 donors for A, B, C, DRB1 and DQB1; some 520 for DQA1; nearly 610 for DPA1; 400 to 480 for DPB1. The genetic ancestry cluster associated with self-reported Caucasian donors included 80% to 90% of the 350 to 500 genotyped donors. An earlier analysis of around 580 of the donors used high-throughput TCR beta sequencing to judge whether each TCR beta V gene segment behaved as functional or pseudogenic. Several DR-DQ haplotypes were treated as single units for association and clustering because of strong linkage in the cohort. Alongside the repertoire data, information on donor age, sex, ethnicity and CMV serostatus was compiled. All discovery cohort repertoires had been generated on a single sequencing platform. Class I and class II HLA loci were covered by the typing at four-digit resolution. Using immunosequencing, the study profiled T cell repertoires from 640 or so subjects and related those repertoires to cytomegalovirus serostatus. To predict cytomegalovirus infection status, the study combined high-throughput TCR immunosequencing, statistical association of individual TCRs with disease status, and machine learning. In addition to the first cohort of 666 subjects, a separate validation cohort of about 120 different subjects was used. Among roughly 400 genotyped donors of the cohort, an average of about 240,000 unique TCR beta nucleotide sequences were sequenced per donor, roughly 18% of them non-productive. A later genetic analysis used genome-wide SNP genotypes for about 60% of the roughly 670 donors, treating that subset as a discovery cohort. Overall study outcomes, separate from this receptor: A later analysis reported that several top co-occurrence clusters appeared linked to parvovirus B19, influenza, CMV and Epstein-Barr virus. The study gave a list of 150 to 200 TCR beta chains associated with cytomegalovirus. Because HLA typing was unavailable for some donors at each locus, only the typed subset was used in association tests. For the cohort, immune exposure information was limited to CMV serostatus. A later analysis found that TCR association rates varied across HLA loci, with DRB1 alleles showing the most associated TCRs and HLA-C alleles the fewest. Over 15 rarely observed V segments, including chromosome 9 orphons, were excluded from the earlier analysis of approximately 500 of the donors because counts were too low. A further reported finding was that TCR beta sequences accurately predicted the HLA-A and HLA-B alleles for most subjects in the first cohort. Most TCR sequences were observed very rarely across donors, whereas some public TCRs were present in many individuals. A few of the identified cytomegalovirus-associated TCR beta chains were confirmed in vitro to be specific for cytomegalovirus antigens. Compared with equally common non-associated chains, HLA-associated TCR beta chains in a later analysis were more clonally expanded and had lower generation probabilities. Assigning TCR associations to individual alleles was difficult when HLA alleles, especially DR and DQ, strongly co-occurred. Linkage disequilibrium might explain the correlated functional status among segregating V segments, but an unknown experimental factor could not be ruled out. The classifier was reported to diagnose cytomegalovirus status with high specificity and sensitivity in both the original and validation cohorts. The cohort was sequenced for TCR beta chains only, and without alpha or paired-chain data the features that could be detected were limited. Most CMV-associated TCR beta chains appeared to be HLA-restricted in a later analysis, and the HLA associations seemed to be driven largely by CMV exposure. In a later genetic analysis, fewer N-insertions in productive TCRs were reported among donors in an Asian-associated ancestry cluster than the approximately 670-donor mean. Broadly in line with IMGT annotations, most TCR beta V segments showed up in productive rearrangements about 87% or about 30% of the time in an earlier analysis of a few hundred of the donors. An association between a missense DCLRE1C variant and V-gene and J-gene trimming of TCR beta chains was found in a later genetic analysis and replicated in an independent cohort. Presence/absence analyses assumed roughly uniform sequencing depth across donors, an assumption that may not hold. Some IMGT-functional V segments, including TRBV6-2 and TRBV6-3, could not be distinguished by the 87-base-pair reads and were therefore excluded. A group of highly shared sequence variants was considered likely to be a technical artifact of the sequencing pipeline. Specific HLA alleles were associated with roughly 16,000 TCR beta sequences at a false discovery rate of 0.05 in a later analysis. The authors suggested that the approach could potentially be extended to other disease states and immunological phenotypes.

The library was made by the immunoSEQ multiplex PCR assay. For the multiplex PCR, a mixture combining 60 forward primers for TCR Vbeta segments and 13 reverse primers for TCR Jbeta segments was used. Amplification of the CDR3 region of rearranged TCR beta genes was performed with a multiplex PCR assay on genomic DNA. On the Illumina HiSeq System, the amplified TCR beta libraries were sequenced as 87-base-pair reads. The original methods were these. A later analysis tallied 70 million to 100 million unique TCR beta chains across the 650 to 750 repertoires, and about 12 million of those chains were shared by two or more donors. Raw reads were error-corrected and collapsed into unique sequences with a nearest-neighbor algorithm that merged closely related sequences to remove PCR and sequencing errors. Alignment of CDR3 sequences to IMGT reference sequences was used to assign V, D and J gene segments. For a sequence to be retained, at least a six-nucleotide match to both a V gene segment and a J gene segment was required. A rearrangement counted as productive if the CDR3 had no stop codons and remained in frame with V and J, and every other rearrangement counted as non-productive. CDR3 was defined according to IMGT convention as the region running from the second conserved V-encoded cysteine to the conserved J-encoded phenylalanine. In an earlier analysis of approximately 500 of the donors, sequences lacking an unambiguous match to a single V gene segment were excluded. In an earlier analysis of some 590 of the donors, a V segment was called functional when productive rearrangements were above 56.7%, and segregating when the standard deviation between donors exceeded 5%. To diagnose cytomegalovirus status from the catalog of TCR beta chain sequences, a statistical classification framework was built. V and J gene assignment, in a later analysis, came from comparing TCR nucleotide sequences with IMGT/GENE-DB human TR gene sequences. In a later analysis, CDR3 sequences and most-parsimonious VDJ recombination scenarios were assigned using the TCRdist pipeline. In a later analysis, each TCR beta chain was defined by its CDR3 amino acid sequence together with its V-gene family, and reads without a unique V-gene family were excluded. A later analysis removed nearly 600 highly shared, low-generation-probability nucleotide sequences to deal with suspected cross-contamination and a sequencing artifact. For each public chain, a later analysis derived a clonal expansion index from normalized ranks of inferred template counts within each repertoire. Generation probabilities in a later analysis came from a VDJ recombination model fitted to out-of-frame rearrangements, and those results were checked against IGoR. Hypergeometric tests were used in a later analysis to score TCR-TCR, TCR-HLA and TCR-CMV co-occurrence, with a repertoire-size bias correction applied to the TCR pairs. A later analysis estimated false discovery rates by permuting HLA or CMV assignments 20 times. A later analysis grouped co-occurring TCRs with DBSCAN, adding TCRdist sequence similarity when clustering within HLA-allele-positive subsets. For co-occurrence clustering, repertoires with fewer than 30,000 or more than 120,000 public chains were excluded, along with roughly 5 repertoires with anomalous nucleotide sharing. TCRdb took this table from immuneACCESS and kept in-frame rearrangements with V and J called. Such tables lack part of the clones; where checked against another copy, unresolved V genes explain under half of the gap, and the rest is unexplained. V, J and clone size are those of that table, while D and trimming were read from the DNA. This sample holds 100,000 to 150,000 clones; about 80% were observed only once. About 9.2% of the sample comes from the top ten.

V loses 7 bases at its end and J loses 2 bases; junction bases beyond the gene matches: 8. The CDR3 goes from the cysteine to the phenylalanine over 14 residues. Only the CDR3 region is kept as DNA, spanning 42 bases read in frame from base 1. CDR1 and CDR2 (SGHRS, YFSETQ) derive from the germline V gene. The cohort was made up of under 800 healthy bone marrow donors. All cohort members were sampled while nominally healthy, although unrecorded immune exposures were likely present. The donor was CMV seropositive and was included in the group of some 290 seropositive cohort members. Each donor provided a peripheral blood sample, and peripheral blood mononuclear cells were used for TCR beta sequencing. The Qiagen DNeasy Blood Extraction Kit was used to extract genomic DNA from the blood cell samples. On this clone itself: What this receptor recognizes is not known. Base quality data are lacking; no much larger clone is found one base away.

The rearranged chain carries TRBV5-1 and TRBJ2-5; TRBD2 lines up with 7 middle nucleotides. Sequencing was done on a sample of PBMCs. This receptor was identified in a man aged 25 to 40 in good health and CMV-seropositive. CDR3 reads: CASALAGGQETQYF. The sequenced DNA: TGCGCCAGCGCTTTAGCGGGTGGTCAAGAGACCCAGTACTTC.